Listed here are 8 T cell receptor beta chains from one sample, sequenced in a study of molecular identifiers for immune sequencing clone quantification. A single record per CDR3 protein comes from TCRdb applying MiXCR to the PCR reads. The data show some 65,000 distinct CDR3 sequences, less than 20% seen once. The source material was naive CD8+ T cells from blood, with Jurkat cell RNA spiked in. Subset of the sample: FACS-sorted CD8+CD4-CCR7+CD45RA+ naive T cells. The receptors here all came from a human donor in good health. Some libraries in this study had Jurkat cell RNA spiked in.

Only a few counts were recorded for this clonotype. V gene TRBV4-1 combines with J gene TRBJ2-1, with D unclear. CDR3 length: 14 amino acids. Germline CDR1 reads MGHRA; CDR2 reads YSYEKL. Deletions cut 4 bases from V and 10 bases from J, with 17 bases between. The CDR3 sequence is CASSPSRNRVEQFF. The CDR3 DNA is TGCGCCAGCAGCCCGAGCCGGAATAGAGTCGAGCAGTTCTTC.

In its sample, this clonotype was seen many times. V usage is TRBV27 and J usage is TRBJ2-2; TRBD1 might be the D (6 bases). The germline V and J ends were trimmed by 7 bases and 7 bases, with 28 bases remaining between them. CDR3 size: 18 residues. The germline V gene encodes CDR1 MNHEY and CDR2 SMNVEV (reference sequence). The CDR3, as DNA: TGTGCCAGCACTAAAGGGGGTGCGGTGCCGGGAATAGGCGGGGAGCTGTTTTTT. Amino acid sequence: CASTKGGAVPGIGGELFF.

This clonotype has ten or more counts. The chain combines TRBV29-1 with TRBJ2-7; D may match TRBD1 or TRBD2 (5 bases each). The germline V gene has CDR1 SQVTM and CDR2 ANQGSEA. Trimming took off 0 bases at V and 5 bases at J, with 11 bases between the two ends. CDR3 length: 13 amino acids. In DNA, the CDR3 is TGCAGCGTTGAAGAGGGACGGTCCCACGAGCAGTACTTC. Protein sequence: CSVEEGRSHEQYF.

The chain links TRBV24-1 to TRBJ2-1; the D gene is possibly TRBD2 (6 bases). This CDR3 is built from 16 residues. Trimming shortened V by 3 bases and J by 0 bases, and 11 bases separated the two germline ends. CDR1 KGHDR and CDR2 SFDVKD come from the germline V gene. DNA of the CDR3: TGTGCCACCAGTGATCCAGCGGGTAACTCCTACAATGAGCAGTTCTTC. Its translation is CATSDPAGNSYNEQFF.

Turning to this clonotype: A much bigger clone sits one base away, suggesting this may be a read error. This rearrangement joins TRBV7-6 to TRBJ2-5, with D perhaps TRBD1 or TRBD2 (7 bases each). This CDR3 has 16 residues. From germline, CDR1 is SGHVS and CDR2 FNYEAQ. The germline V and J ends were trimmed by 2 bases and 9 bases, with 22 bases remaining between them. The CDR3, as DNA: TGTGCCAGCAGCTTAACTTGGTTGGGAGGGGGCGAGGCCCAGTACTTC. Its protein product is CASSLTWLGGGEAQYF. The full variable domain, rest sourced from reference TRBV7-6 and TRBJ2-5, is GAGVSQSPRYKVTKRGQDVALRCDPISGHVSLYWYRQALGQGPEFLTYFNYEAQQDKSGLPNDRFSAERPEGSISTLTIQRTEQRDSAMYRCASSLTWLGGGEAQYFGPGTRLLVL.

On this clonotype itself: A read error may be the cause here, since a much bigger clone is one base away. V gene TRBV28 combines with J gene TRBJ2-3; TRBD1 might be the D (5 bases). There are 15 residues in the CDR3. CDR1 and CDR2 from the germline V gene are MDHEN and SYDVKM. CDR3 sequence: CASSFGDSSTVTQYF. The CDR3 DNA reads as TGTGCCAGCAGTTTTGGAGACAGTAGCACAGTTACGCAGTATTTT.

The table lists this clonotype with many counts. J is TRBJ2-2 and V is TRBV4-1; D possibly corresponds to TRBD2 (6 bases). The germline V gene encodes CDR1 MGHRA and CDR2 YSYEKL. The CDR3 has 14 amino acids. Trimming cost V 1 base and J 10 bases, with 13 bases left between them. This chain's CDR3 is CASSQVGGVEELFF. In nucleotides, the CDR3 is TGCGCCAGCAGCCAAGTCGGCGGGGTCGAGGAGCTGTTTTTT.

This clonotype was counted at least ten times. The chain employs TRBV20-1 and TRBJ2-7, with D possibly matching TRBD2 (5 bases). Deletions cut 2 bases from V and 3 bases from J, with 17 bases between. The germline gives CDR1 DFQATT, CDR2 SNEGSKA (reference sequence). The CDR3 extends over 15 amino acids. The CDR3: CSARPPEAPFYEQYF. The CDR3 nucleotides read TGCAGTGCTAGACCCCCGGAGGCCCCATTCTACGAGCAGTACTTC.